The present TCR beta chain was sequenced within a study of blood T cell repertoires in COVID-19. Germline assignment: CDR1 SNHLY and CDR2 FYNNEI. The CDR3 sequence is 13 residues long. Trimming left V 2 bases short and J 7 bases short, with 11 bases between. The authors' processing: From reference gene primer amplification, estimates of nucleated cell counts were derived. TCRdb keeps only in-frame clones here, not all; method: immunoSEQ multiplex PCR. D and trimming come from the DNA, and the V and J calls and clone size come from that table. The sample has a few hundred thousand clones, around 86% seen once. The participants were between roughly 18 and 89 years old and came from 24 US areas. Which cohort a participant joined came from the clinical history participants gave.

The origin of this receptor is a man aged 25-45 years in a cohort exposed to, infected with or recovered from COVID-19 (not recorded which). This rearrangement joins TRBV2 to TRBJ1-1; D possibly corresponds to TRBD1 (5 bases). Sequenced material: PBMCs or T cells enriched from blood (not recorded which). This chain's CDR3 is CASSEKGQGEAFF. CDR3 DNA sequence: TGTGCCAGCAGTGAAAAGGGGCAGGGTGAAGCTTTCTTT. Combining the CDR3 with reference TRBV2 and TRBJ1-1 gives the whole variable domain EPEVTQTPSHQVTQMGQEVILRCVPISNHLYFYWYRQILGQKVEFLVSFYNNEISEKSEIFDDQFSVERPDGSNFTLKIRSTKLEDSAMYFCASSEKGQGEAFFGQGTRLTVV.